This TCR gamma chain was captured in a study of gamma delta lymphoproliferative disorders and STAT genes. Study-wide context: At least 50 ng of genomic DNA went into each LymphoTrack Dx TCRG Assay library. Study-wide results and caveats: Leukemic cells skewed toward terminal effectors, unlike likely varied control T cells.

V was pared by 6 bases and J by 5 bases, with 4 bases of the junction left unmatched. Germline V gives CDR1 EGSTGY, CDR2 YDSYTSSV. CDR3 length equals 11 residues. As concerns this clone: Its cognate antigen is unknown.

TCRdb called clones from the multiplex PCR reads again using CATT. The profile covers more than 750 gamma-chain clones, with over 15% appearing a single time and approximately 35% taken by the ten largest. Sequencing used genomic DNA taken from PBMCs of patients and controls. This receptor was identified in a human donor in good health. The specimen sequenced was blood. The genes are TRGV4 and TRGJ1 or TRGJ2. The J gene, missing from TCRdb, was assigned here through DNA to germline matching. The CDR3 spells CATWLNYKKLF. As DNA, the CDR3 is TGTGCCACCTGGCTTAATTATAAGAAACTCTTT.